These 3 T cell receptor beta chains share one sample of origin, sequenced in a study of monozygotic twins with inflammatory bowel disease. Each CDR3 protein gets one entry in TCRdb, which reprocessed the 5' RACE reads and gives no DNA. The sample has more than 120,000 distinct CDR3 sequences. The sequencing input was blood. These receptor sequences come from a human donor with ulcerative colitis or Crohn's disease, or a healthy co-twin of an affected twin (not recorded which).

J is TRBJ2-1 and V is TRBV6-2 or TRBV6-3. The CDR3 extends over 12 amino acids. Germline CDR1 reads MNHEY; CDR2 reads SVGEGT. The CDR3: CASSLIYNEQFF.

The CDR3 region is CASSVGGLVVDTQYF. V and J are TRBV9 and TRBJ2-3; the D gene TCRdb calls, TRBD2, cannot be checked with no DNA. This CDR3 comprises 15 residues. The germline V gene encodes CDR1 SGDLS and CDR2 YYNGEE.

The chain recombines TRBV11-2 with TRBJ2-1; TCRdb returns TRBD2, unconfirmable since there is no DNA. Germline CDR1 and CDR2: SGHAT and FQNNGV. CDR3 length equals 15 residues. This chain's CDR3 is CASSPGTSVVHEQFF.